The 19 T cell receptor beta chains reported below all come from one sample, sequenced in a study of tumor-infiltrating lymphocytes in primary liver carcinoma. A constant-region primer primed TCR beta cDNA synthesis from about 550 ng of total RNA. Libraries covering TCR beta were generated through three nested multiplex PCR rounds (using a slightly modified ARM-PCR). TRBV1-TRBV30 forward primers and a C-beta reverse primer were used in the first two PCR rounds, which each ran for ten to eleven cycles. Each CDR3 protein gets one entry after TCRdb re-called the multiplex PCR reads with MiXCR. The sample includes about 350,000 distinct CDR3 sequences, approximately 65% of them seen just once. Unsorted whole blood yielded the blood RNA, and germline DNA was also extracted. Specimen: peripheral blood. These receptors originate from a man aged 35 to 55 with primary liver carcinoma and hepatitis B virus infection.

Details on this clonotype: Since no conserved phenylalanine or tryptophan closes the CDR3, a read error is the likely cause. The chain recombines TRBV5-6 with TRBJ2-7, with 7 positions matching TRBD1. Germline CDR1 reads SGHDT; CDR2 reads YYEEEE. The CDR3 is 16 amino acids. The ends lost 3 bases at V and 4 bases at J; junction bases unmatched: 13. The CDR3 here is CASSYRQGTLRYEQYS. CDR3 coding DNA: TGTGCCAGCAGCTACCGACAGGGCACCCTACGATACGAGCAGTACTCC.

On this clonotype: A clone one base away is much larger, so this may be a read error. The CDR3 here is CTSSWDRRQEFF. In nucleotides, the CDR3 is TGTACCAGCAGCTGGGACAGACGCCAGGAGTTCTTC. The chain joins TRBV5-4 to TRBJ2-1, with 7 nucleotides matching TRBD1. The CDR3 spans 12 residues. Germline V lookup: CDR1 SGHNT, CDR2 YYREEE (reference sequence).

This clonotype was detected once. V and J are TRBV11-2 and TRBJ2-7; 7 bases agree with TRBD1. The V and J ends lost 4 bases and 4 bases, in that order; junction bases with no gene match: 7. Germline CDR1 is SGHAT and CDR2 is FQNNGV. This CDR3 has 14 residues. The CDR3 sequence is CASSSVDRAYEQYF. The CDR3 bases are TGTGCCAGCAGCTCAGTCGACAGGGCTTACGAGCAGTACTTC. Full variable domain (remainder filled in from reference TRBV11-2 and TRBJ2-7): EAGVAQSPRYKIIEKRQSVAFWCNPISGHATLYWYQQILGQGPKLLIQFQNNGVVDDSQLPKDRFSAERLKGVDSTLKIQPAKLEDSAVYLCASSSVDRAYEQYFGPGTRLTVT.

The chain employs TRBV6-2 or TRBV6-3 and TRBJ2-7, with 14 bases aligning to TRBD2. This CDR3 is built from 22 residues. Germline loops: CDR1 MNHEY, CDR2 SVGEGT. V shed 1 base and J 0 bases; nucleotides not matched to a gene: 17. The CDR3 nucleotides are TGTGCCAGCAGTTACTACCCCGGACTAGCGGGAGGATCAACTTCGAGCTCCTACGAGCAGTACTTC. Residues: CASSYYPGLAGGSTSSSYEQYF.

Points on this clonotype: A read error is possible here, since a much larger clone lies one base away. CDR3 loop: CASTPTSGKVNEQFF. In nucleotides, the CDR3 is TGTGCCAGCACCCCGACTAGCGGGAAGGTCAATGAGCAGTTCTTC. This chain connects TRBV6-5 to TRBJ2-1; 11 bases match TRBD2. This CDR3 has 15 residues. With V trimmed by 7 bases and J by 6 bases, 8 bases remained unmatched. Germline CDR1 MNHEY, CDR2 SVGAGI.

This clonotype appeared many times. The chain recombines TRBV6-2 or TRBV6-3 with TRBJ2-1, with TRBD2 matching 10 bases. Germline CDR1 MNHEY, CDR2 SVGEGT. Germline trimming cut 7 bases from V and 8 bases from J; bases unmatched to any gene: 11. The CDR3 spans 15 residues. CDR3: CASTPRLAGVYEQFF. In DNA form, the CDR3 reads TGTGCCAGCACCCCCCGGCTAGCGGGAGTTTATGAGCAGTTCTTC.

This clonotype was observed many times. The chain carries TRBV11-2 and TRBJ1-5; D uncertain. Trimming cost V 5 bases and J 0 bases, with 8 bases left between them. The CDR3 has 14 amino acids. Germline CDR1 SGHAT, CDR2 FQNNGV. The CDR3 nucleotides read TGTGCCAGCAGCATTGGACGTAGCAATCAGCCCCAGCATTTT. It yields the protein CASSIGRSNQPQHF.

With regard to this clonotype: A read error may explain this, as a much larger clone is one base away. V usage is TRBV5-6 and J usage is TRBJ2-7, with D possibly being TRBD2 (6 bases). CDR3 size: 13 residues. V gave up 7 bases and J gave up 3 bases, with 14 bases separating them. Germline values: CDR1 SGHDT, CDR2 YYEEEE. In DNA form, the CDR3 reads TGTGCCAGCGGCCGGGGGACGGACTACGAGCAGTACTTC. Encoded protein: CASGRGTDYEQYF.

The CDR3 DNA sequence: TGTGCCAGCGGCCTCGATAGCGTCAGTGAGCAGTTCTTC. Residues: CASGLDSVSEQFF. V gene TRBV11-2 combines with J gene TRBJ2-1; D perhaps matches TRBD2 (5 bases). The CDR3 covers 13 residues. Trimming removed 8 bases from V and 9 bases from J, with 17 bases in between. CDR1 SGHAT and CDR2 FQNNGV come from the germline V gene.

As to this clonotype: This likely comes from a read error, as the CDR3 has no conserved phenylalanine or tryptophan at its end. The limits of the CDR3 on the DNA are not certain, so only TCRdb's listed CDR3 is given. The CDR3 protein is CSVGKGAHPGLQNEQLY. The V gene is TRBV29-1, the J gene TRBJ2-1; TRBD1 reflects the table's D call only, with no check against the DNA. The length of the CDR3 is 17 amino acids, counting both ends. Germline CDR1 SQVTM, CDR2 ANQGSEA.

This rearrangement joins TRBV25-1 to TRBJ2-1; unclear D gene. Germline CDR1 MGHDK, CDR2 SYGVNS. The germline V and J ends were trimmed by 3 bases and 5 bases, with 5 bases remaining between them. CDR3 length equals 12 residues. Here the CDR3 reads CASSEVNNEQFF. The CDR3 nucleotides are TGTGCCAGCAGTGAGGTTAACAATGAGCAGTTCTTC.

The J gene is TRBJ2-7, the V gene TRBV11-2; 8 bases agree with TRBD1. With V trimmed by 4 bases and J by 6 bases, 8 bases remained unmatched. The CDR3 has 14 amino acids. Germline loops: CDR1 SGHAT, CDR2 FQNNGV. As DNA, the CDR3 is TGTGCCAGCAGCTCGTTCACGGACAGGGCCGAGCAGTACTTC. This translates into CASSSFTDRAEQYF. The variable domain in full, with the rest retrieved from reference TRBV11-2 and TRBJ2-7, is EAGVAQSPRYKIIEKRQSVAFWCNPISGHATLYWYQQILGQGPKLLIQFQNNGVVDDSQLPKDRFSAERLKGVDSTLKIQPAKLEDSAVYLCASSSFTDRAEQYFGPGTRLTVT.

This clonotype was observed many times. The chain is built from TRBV4-2 and TRBJ2-1, with 10 bases identical to TRBD2. V trimming: 2 bases; J trimming: 3 bases; junction bases outside the gene matches: 4. CDR3 length: 16 amino acids. Germline V lookup: CDR1 LGHNA, CDR2 YNFKEQ. The CDR3 DNA sequence: TGTGCCAGCAGCCAACTAGCGGGAGTCGGCTACAATGAGCAGTTCTTC. Protein: CASSQLAGVGYNEQFF.

Remarks on this clonotype: At one of its ends the junction is not consistent with the germline gene, which may arise from a read error. The rearrangement joins TRBV6-1 to TRBJ2-5; 11 nucleotides match TRBD2. CDR1 is MNHNS and CDR2 is SASEGT in the germline V gene. The CDR3 extends over 18 amino acids. The CDR3 loop reads CVSKGFEVLAGASETQYF. The CDR3 DNA reads TGTGTCAGCAAGGGCTTTGAAGTACTAGCGGGAGCAAGCGAGACCCAGTACTTC.

This clonotype has ten or more counts. The chain combines TRBV4-1 with TRBJ1-2, with D maybe TRBD1 (6 bases). This CDR3 is 13 amino acids long. The germline gives CDR1 MGHRA, CDR2 YSYEKL. Trimming pared 6 bases from V and 3 bases from J, leaving 11 bases between. The CDR3 protein is CASSEGQYYGYTF. Here the CDR3 DNA reads TGCGCCAGCAGTGAAGGACAGTACTATGGCTACACCTTC.

The table lists this clonotype with many counts. The gene calls are TRBV30 and TRBJ2-1, with 11 bases identical to TRBD2. Germline CDR1 is GTSNPN and CDR2 is SVGIG (reference sequence). The CDR3 extends over 15 amino acids. V gave up 1 base and J gave up 6 bases; unmatched junction bases: 5. CDR3 bases: TGTGCCTGGAGTGGACTAGCGGGAAGGCGCAATGAGCAGTTCTTC. Translating gives CAWSGLAGRRNEQFF.

On this clonotype itself: A read error may account for a junction end that differs from germline. This chain joins TRBV12-3 or TRBV12-4 and TRBJ1-1; D is unresolved. The CDR3 has 12 residues. The chain's CDR3 is CASSFGSTEASF. The CDR3 DNA is TGTGCCAGCAGTTTCGGGAGCACCGAAGCTTCCTTT.

In regard to this clonotype: A much larger clone differs by one base, so this may be a read error. This chain connects TRBV6-2 or TRBV6-3 to TRBJ2-4; no reliable D call. The V and J ends lost 8 bases and 3 bases respectively, with 14 bases between them. Germline V gene sequence: CDR1 MNHEY, CDR2 SVGEGT. The CDR3 consists of 14 residues. The CDR3 region has the DNA TGTGCCAGCCGGATAGGGTCGGACAAAAACATTCAGTACTTC. This codes for CASRIGSDKNIQYF.

CDR3 sequence reads: CASSLVDRQEAHEQYF. Here the CDR3 DNA reads TGTGCCAGCAGCTTGGTGGATCGGCAGGAGGCCCACGAGCAGTACTTC. The chain is built from TRBV5-4 and TRBJ2-7; TRBD2 is a possible D gene (5 bases). Germline loops: CDR1 SGHNT, CDR2 YYREEE (reference sequence). V lost 0 bases, J lost 5 bases, and 18 bases lay in between. The CDR3 spans 16 residues.